This T cell receptor (beta chain) was documented in a study of identical twins. Only healthy Caucasians were included as donors. Findings and limits, study-wide: The models gave estimates that fell short of the out-of-frame TCR alpha sharing seen in monozygotic twins.

It was template switching that added a universal primer site, and there were unique molecular identifiers on the cDNA. TCRdb used MiXCR to reprocess the 5' RACE reads, holding one entry per CDR3 protein. The sample lists roughly 1,500,000 distinct CDR3 sequences; more than 30% were seen once. Of note for this clonotype: Its antigen is undetermined.

Trimming pared 2 bases from V and 0 bases from J, leaving 10 bases between. The CDR3 length is 15 residues. Germline CDR1 MRHNA, CDR2 SNTAGT. The sequenced material came from cord blood. The clonotype comes from a newborn girl in good health. This chain uses TRBV6-4 with TRBJ1-1; D gene unclear. The CDR3 loop reads CASSDTGTMNTEAFF. DNA of the CDR3: TGTGCCAGCAGTGACACGGGAACTATGAACACTGAAGCTTTCTTT.